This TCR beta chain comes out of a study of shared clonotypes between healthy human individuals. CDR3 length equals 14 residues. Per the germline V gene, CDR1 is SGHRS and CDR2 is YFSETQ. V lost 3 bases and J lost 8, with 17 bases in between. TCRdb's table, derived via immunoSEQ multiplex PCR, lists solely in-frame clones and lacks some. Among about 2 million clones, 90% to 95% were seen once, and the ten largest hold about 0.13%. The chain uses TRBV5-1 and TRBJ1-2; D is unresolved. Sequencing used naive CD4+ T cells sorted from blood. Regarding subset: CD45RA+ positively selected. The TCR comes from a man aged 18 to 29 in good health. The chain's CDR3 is CASSSLEGKGGYTF. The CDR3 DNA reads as TGCGCCAGCAGCTCCCTCGAGGGTAAAGGCGGCTACACCTTC.